A single sample gave rise to the 21 T cell receptor beta chains below, sequenced in a study of blood T cells in healthy people across ages (dated by TCRdb to about 2015). Libraries came from 5' RACE. Reads for this sample came from an Illumina HiSeq 2500. The second PCR ran for about 6 to 12 cycles and used a J-beta primer mix along with a sample-barcoded 5' primer. Starting from the raw public reads, TCRdb applied fastp trimming at Q25, assembled clones with MiXCR and retained in-frame beta chains. Entries are consolidated by CDR3 protein sequence, retaining the most common genes and DNA. The sample profile shows 1.5 million to 1.8 million distinct CDR3 sequences; under 55% of them were found once. The ten largest clonotypes hold less than 5% of the sample. Sequencing input: blood. The receptors here all came from a young woman in good health.

The chain recombines TRBV5-1 with TRBJ2-1; TRBD2 aligns across 12 bases. The germline CDR1 and CDR2 sequences are SGHRS and YFSETQ. The CDR3 contains 18 residues. The junction had 10 bases not matched to a gene; V was cut back by 0 bases and J by 6 bases. The CDR3 sequence: CASSLVLQGTSGRNEQFF. Written as DNA, the CDR3 is TGCGCCAGCAGCTTGGTTTTGCAGGGGACTAGCGGGCGCAATGAGCAGTTCTTC.

The table lists this clonotype with a few counts. The chain carries TRBV20-1 and TRBJ2-7; D call uncertain. V lost 3 bases, J lost 0 bases, and 9 bases lay in between. CDR3 length: 13 amino acids. Germline CDR1 and CDR2: DFQATT and SNEGSKA (reference sequence). This CDR3 is CSAREVLSYEQYF. CDR3 DNA sequence: TGCAGTGCTAGGGAAGTGCTCTCCTACGAGCAGTACTTC.

In DNA, the CDR3 is TGTGCCAGCAGCTTATCTTCTAGCGGAGTCAATGAGCAGTTCTTC. Amino acids: CASSLSSSGVNEQFF. V usage is TRBV7-3 and J usage is TRBJ2-1, with TRBD2 matching 7 bases. With V trimmed by 2 bases and J by 6 bases, 7 bases remained unmatched. The germline gives CDR1 SGHTA, CDR2 FQGTGA. The CDR3 is 15 amino acids.

The V gene is TRBV7-2, the J gene TRBJ2-1, with D perhaps TRBD2 (5 bases). The J call may be wrong; the DNA end is better matched by TRBJ2-7. Per the germline V gene, CDR1 is SGHTA and CDR2 is FQGNSA. This CDR3 spans 17 amino acids. CDR3: CASSFRTRVSSYNEQYF. CDR3 nucleotide sequence: TGTGCCAGCAGCTTCCGAACGCGGGTGAGCTCCTACAATGAGCAGTACTTC.

The chain uses TRBV4-1 and TRBJ2-5; D is ambiguous. Germline V gene lookup returns CDR1 MGHRA and CDR2 YSYEKL. The CDR3 is 15 residues long. Deletions cut 4 bases from V and 2 bases from J, with 14 bases between. The CDR3 sequence is CASSLLQLFQETQYF. CDR3 DNA sequence: TGCGCCAGCAGCCTCCTCCAGCTGTTTCAAGAGACCCAGTACTTC.

The chain uses TRBV20-1 and TRBJ2-6, with D tentatively TRBD2 (6 bases). Germline V lookup: CDR1 DFQATT, CDR2 SNEGSKA (reference sequence). The germline V and J ends were trimmed by 3 bases and 0 bases, with 21 bases remaining between them. The CDR3 is made up of 19 amino acids. The CDR3 region is CSARSRVGGMSSGANVLTF. Here the CDR3 DNA reads TGCAGTGCTAGGAGTCGGGTCGGCGGGATGAGCTCTGGGGCCAACGTCCTGACTTTC.

This clonotype was picked up a small number of times. The genes are TRBV5-1 and TRBJ2-5; D remains ambiguous. The germline V gene has CDR1 SGHRS and CDR2 YFSETQ. V lost 0 bases, J lost 3 bases, and 12 bases lay in between. CDR3 length: 15 residues. The CDR3, as DNA: TGCGCCAGCAGCTTGGGCAACTCAGGAGAAGAGACCCAGTACTTC. Its translation is CASSLGNSGEETQYF.

The chain is built from TRBV15 and TRBJ1-6; D unresolved. The CDR3 is made up of 16 amino acids. V shed 4 bases and J shed 10 bases, with 20 bases lying between them. CDR1 and CDR2 from the germline V gene are LNHNV and YYDKDF (reference sequence). CDR3 nucleotides: TGTGCCACCAGCACCCGACCCCTTGGAAGGAGCTCACCCCTCCACTTT. It codes for CATSTRPLGRSSPLHF.

V and J are TRBV3-1 and TRBJ1-1; 7 positions agree with TRBD1. The junction had 5 bases not matched to a gene; V was cut back by 3 bases and J by 1 base. In germline, CDR1 is LGHDT, CDR2 YNNKEL (reference sequence). This CDR3 has 15 amino acids. The CDR3, as DNA: TGTGCCAGCAGCCAGGAGGGACAGCCGAACACTGAAGCTTTCTTT. As protein: CASSQEGQPNTEAFF.

This rearrangement joins TRBV12-3 or TRBV12-4 to TRBJ2-1, with 9 positions matching TRBD2. Trimming cost V 7 bases and J 8 bases; bases outside gene matches: 15. The CDR3 length is 16 residues. As DNA, the CDR3 is TGTGCCAGCAACCAACTAGCGGGTTATGTGGTCGATGAGCAGTTCTTC. This translates into CASNQLAGYVVDEQFF.

This chain uses TRBV6-1 with TRBJ2-2; possible D gene TRBD1, 5 bases. Germline lookup yields CDR1 MNHNS and CDR2 SASEGT. CDR3 length: 15 residues. V lost 4 bases and J 0 bases, leaving 9 bases between the germline ends. The CDR3 reads CASSGTPSNTGELFF. The CDR3 region has the DNA TGTGCCAGCAGTGGGACACCCTCGAACACCGGGGAGCTGTTTTTT.

The CDR3 DNA is TGCAGTGCTAGAGACCCTCGAATACCGGACATTCAGTACTTC. Translation: CSARDPRIPDIQYF. The chain carries TRBV20-1 and TRBJ2-4; no clear D gene. V lost 0 bases to trimming and J lost 8 bases, with 14 bases between them. The CDR3 has 14 amino acids. In germline, CDR1 is DFQATT, CDR2 SNEGSKA (reference sequence).

J is TRBJ1-5 and V is TRBV20-1; weak D call: TRBD1 (5 bases). Trimming left V 6 bases short and J 3 bases short, with 12 bases between. The CDR3 length is 13 residues. Germline V CDR1 and CDR2: DFQATT, SNEGSKA (reference sequence). Written as DNA, the CDR3 is TGCAGTGCCAGGGAGGGGAACAATCAGCCCCAGCATTTT. Residues: CSAREGNNQPQHF.

This clonotype was detected a few times. The chain combines TRBV20-1 with TRBJ1-2, with a possible D match to TRBD1 (6 bases). There are 13 residues in the CDR3. CDR1 is DFQATT and CDR2 is SNEGSKA in the germline V gene (reference sequence). V was trimmed by 1 base and J by 3 bases, leaving 9 bases between them. This chain's CDR3 is CSARAQGDYGYTF. CDR3 DNA sequence: TGCAGTGCTAGAGCACAGGGAGACTATGGCTACACCTTC.

Only a few counts were recorded for this clonotype. The genes are TRBV29-1 and TRBJ2-1; 7 bases line up with TRBD1. The V gene's germline CDR1 is SQVTM and CDR2 ANQGSEA. The CDR3 consists of 12 residues. V shed 7 bases and J 9 bases; nucleotides not matched to a gene: 9. For the CDR3, the DNA is TGCAGCGCCCAACCGACAGGGTTTGAGCAGTTCTTC. Translated: CSAQPTGFEQFF.

The rearrangement links TRBV10-3 to TRBJ1-1; D is uncertain. This CDR3 is built from 15 residues. Trimming removed 7 bases at V and 3 bases at J, with 18 bases between. Germline CDR1 is ENHRY and CDR2 is SYGVKD. CDR3 amino acids: CAIKDKGGRDTEAFF. The CDR3 DNA sequence: TGTGCCATCAAAGATAAAGGAGGTAGGGACACTGAAGCTTTCTTT.

The chain uses TRBV20-1 and TRBJ2-3, with D perhaps being TRBD1 or TRBD2 (5 bases each). This CDR3 is built from 15 residues. The germline CDR1 and CDR2 sequences are DFQATT and SNEGSKA (reference sequence). V lost 0 bases, J lost 0 bases, and 10 bases lay in between. The CDR3 region is CSARDGGVSTDTQYF. In nucleotides, the CDR3 is TGCAGTGCTAGAGATGGGGGAGTTAGCACAGATACGCAGTATTTT.

This chain connects TRBV27 to TRBJ1-1, with a weak D call TRBD1 (6 bases). The CDR3 sequence is 13 residues long. The V gene's germline CDR1 is MNHEY and CDR2 SMNVEV (reference sequence). Trimming removed 7 bases from V and 2 bases from J, with 11 bases in between. The CDR3 region is CASTPGANTEAFF. DNA for the CDR3: TGTGCCAGCACCCCAGGGGCTAACACTGAAGCTTTCTTT.

The table lists this clonotype with a few counts. The CDR3 region is CASSYLSLAGGFGEQFF. DNA of the CDR3: TGTGCCAGCAGTTACCTCTCTCTAGCGGGGGGCTTCGGTGAGCAGTTCTTC. The genes are TRBV6-2 or TRBV6-3 and TRBJ2-1, with TRBD2 matching over 11 bases. The CDR3 has 17 residues. The J segment lost 9 bases and the V segment lost 2 bases, leaving 12 bases of the junction unmatched. Germline CDR1 and CDR2: MNHEY and SVGEGT.

The chain recombines TRBV3-1 with TRBJ2-5; D gene ambiguous. Trimming cost V 6 bases and J 2 bases, with 13 bases left between them. The V gene's germline CDR1 is LGHDT and CDR2 YNNKEL (reference sequence). The CDR3 has 14 amino acids. This CDR3 is CASRPPWGQETQYF. CDR3 DNA: TGTGCCAGCAGACCTCCCTGGGGTCAAGAGACCCAGTACTTC.

This clonotype occurred a few times. The chain uses TRBV5-1 and TRBJ1-1; a weak D match, TRBD1 (6 bases). CDR1 and CDR2 from the germline V gene are SGHRS and YFSETQ. Trimming pared 1 base from V and 4 bases from J, leaving 14 bases between. The length of the CDR3 is 15 residues. The CDR3 loop is CASSLRDTTSTEAFF. In DNA, the CDR3 is TGCGCCAGCAGCTTGCGGGACACCACGAGCACTGAAGCTTTCTTT.